The 24 T cell receptor beta chains below all came from one sample that was sequenced in a study of T cells in women clearing cervical HPV infection. Some clones are missing from TCRdb's copy, which holds only in-frame ones; the method was immunoSEQ multiplex PCR. This sample's table has tens of thousands of clones. Source material: blood buffy coat. These receptors were collected from a woman aged 18 to 75 with a cervical HPV16 infection that either progressed to CIN3+ or cleared (not recorded which).

Comment on this clone: From the germline J gene comes the end of the CDR3, since the read stops 3 residues before it. The chain employs TRBV18 and TRBJ1-2; perhaps TRBD1 as D (5 bases). The germline V gene has CDR1 KGHSH and CDR2 LQKENI. The length of the CDR3 is 15 residues. CDR3 DNA (partial): TGTGCCAGCTCAGCCTTTGGGGGGTCGTCCTACGAC. As protein: CASSAFGGSSYD. In full, the CDR3 reads CASSAFGGSSYDYTF.

For this clone: The DNA ends 3 residues before the CDR3 does, and the rest of the CDR3 is filled in from the germline J gene. The V gene is TRBV10-3, the J gene TRBJ1-2; no clear D. V lost 7 bases to trimming and J lost 5 bases, with 11 bases between them. The CDR3 spans 12 residues. CDR1 and CDR2 from the germline V gene are ENHRY and SYGVKD. CDR3 DNA (partial): TGTGCCATCAACAATTTCTTATATGGC. Its protein product is CAINNFLYG. The complete CDR3 protein is CAINNFLYGYTF.

Concerning this clone: The DNA ends 3 residues before the CDR3 does, and the rest of the CDR3 is filled in from the germline J gene. The chain links TRBV20-1 to TRBJ2-7; TRBD1 aligns across 8 bases. The CDR3 length is 12 residues. V was clipped by 2 bases and J by 4 bases; unmatched bases: 1. The germline gives CDR1 DFQATT, CDR2 SNEGSKA (reference sequence). The CDR3 sequence is CSARQGAYEQYF. The CDR3 bases that were read are TGCAGTGCTAGACAGGGGGCGTACGAG.

Note on this clone: The read ends 3 residues before the CDR3 terminus; that terminus is restored from the germline J gene. The V and J genes are TRBV6-4 and TRBJ2-4; 9 bases are shared with TRBD2. Germline V CDR1 and CDR2: MRHNA, SNTAGT. The V and J ends lost 0 bases and 7 bases, in that order; junction bases with no gene match: 4. This CDR3 spans 15 amino acids. The CDR3 sequence: CASSDSTSGPNIQYF. The DNA read from the CDR3 is TGTGCCAGCAGTGACTCGACTAGCGGTCCTAACATT.

Note on this clone: The read ends 3 residues before the CDR3 terminus; that terminus is restored from the germline J gene. The chain links TRBV7-3 to TRBJ2-1; TRBD2 agrees at 12 bases. Germline-derived CDR1 and CDR2 are SGHTA and FQGTGA. V gave up 8 bases and J gave up 6 bases; unmatched junction bases: 5. This CDR3 is built from 14 residues. The CDR3 sequence is CASAASGGVNEQFF. Incomplete CDR3 DNA: TGTGCCAGCGCCGCTAGCGGGGGGGTCAATGAG.

As for this clone: The CDR3 goes on 3 residues after the read ends, and that part is filled in from the germline J gene. The rearrangement joins TRBV30 to TRBJ1-6; a possible D gene is TRBD1 (5 bases). Germline values: CDR1 GTSNPN, CDR2 SVGIG (reference sequence). The CDR3 covers 14 residues. V lost 5 bases and J lost 10, with 18 bases in between. The covered CDR3 bases are TGTGCCTGGTCGTCTGGGCAGGGAGACTCACCC. Translation: CAWSSGQGDSP. In full, the CDR3 is CAWSSGQGDSPLHF.

CDR3 DNA, as far as it was read: TGTGCCAGCAGCTTAGTAGCGGGGGACTACAATGAC. Protein: CASSLVAGDYND. The entire CDR3 is CASSLVAGDYNDYTF. V gene TRBV7-2 combines with J gene TRBJ1-2; tentative D call: TRBD1 (5 bases). The read falls 3 residues short of the CDR3 end, and the missing part is taken from the germline J gene. CDR3 length: 15 amino acids. The germline CDR1 and CDR2 sequences are SGHTA and FQGNSA. Variable domain in full (rest from reference TRBV7-2 and TRBJ1-2): GAGVSQSPSNKVTEKGKDVELRCDPISGHTALYWYRQSLGQGLEFLIYFQGNSAPDKSGLPSDRFSAERTGGSVSTLTIQRTQQEDSAVYLCASSLVAGDYNDYTFGSGTRLTVV.

A remark on this clone: The CDR3 end falls 3 residues outside the read, so it is completed with the germline J gene. The chain is built from TRBV5-1 and TRBJ2-5, with TRBD1 matching over 7 bases. The CDR3 consists of 15 residues. The ends lost 3 bases at V and 2 bases at J; junction bases unmatched: 7. Germline V gene data show CDR1 as SGHRS and CDR2 as YFSETQ. The CDR3 reads CASSSEGTVQETQYF. CDR3 bases read: TGCGCCAGCAGCTCGGAAGGGACAGTACAAGAGACC. Using reference TRBV5-1 and TRBJ2-5 for the parts outside the CDR3, the full variable domain is KAGVTQTPRYLIKTRGQQVTLSCSPISGHRSVSWYQQTPGQGLQFLFEYFSETQRNKGNFPGRFSGRQFSNSRSEMNVSTLELGDSALYLCASSSEGTVQETQYFGPGTRLLVL.

Note on this clone: The sequenced fragment ends 3 residues before the CDR3 boundary, so the rest is inferred from the germline J gene. The chain joins TRBV7-6 to TRBJ1-3, with 9 bases identical to TRBD1. Germline V lookup: CDR1 SGHVS, CDR2 FNYEAQ. This CDR3 comprises 14 residues. The trim removed 5 bases at V and 7 bases at J, leaving 6 bases unmatched. The sequenced part of the CDR3 DNA is TGTGCCAGCAGCCGGGGACAGGGTGCGAACACC. Protein: CASSRGQGANT. The full CDR3 reads CASSRGQGANTIYF.

Comment on this clone: The CDR3 is cut off 3 residues early in the read; its end comes from the germline J gene. The chain recombines TRBV10-3 with TRBJ1-4; D not resolved. The CDR3 totals 12 residues. V shed 10 bases and J shed 5 bases, with 11 bases lying between them. The germline gives CDR1 ENHRY, CDR2 SYGVKD. Incomplete CDR3 DNA: TGTGCCACCCATGGCGGGAATGAAAAA. Protein sequence: CATHGGNEK. The full-length CDR3 reads as CATHGGNEKLFF.

Remarks on this clone: The CDR3 end lies 3 residues beyond the end of the read and is filled in from the germline J gene. V usage is TRBV5-1 and J usage is TRBJ1-2; 9 bases are a match to TRBD1. This CDR3 region has 17 residues. Germline V CDR1 and CDR2: SGHRS, YFSETQ. The V gene end was trimmed by 0 bases and the J gene end by 7 bases; junction bases not matched to a gene: 13. The CDR3 region is CASSLDQITGGAGGYTF. Partial CDR3 DNA: TGCGCCAGCAGCTTGGACCAAATCACAGGGGGCGCGGGTGGC.

As concerns this clone: The read falls 3 residues short of the CDR3 end, and the missing part is taken from the germline J gene. J is TRBJ1-6 and V is TRBV7-2, with a weak D call TRBD1 (6 bases). Germline V gives CDR1 SGHTA, CDR2 FQGNSA. The ends were cut back, 5 bases at V and 10 bases at J, with 15 bases in the middle. The length of the CDR3 is 14 residues. The sequenced CDR3 bases are TGTGCCAGCAGCCAACAGGGTGCGGGATCACCC. Protein: CASSQQGAGSP. The whole CDR3 region reads CASSQQGAGSPLHF.

The CDR3 loop is CASSWTSTNEKLFF. The DNA read from the CDR3 is TGTGCCAGCAGCTGGACATCAACTAATGAAAAA. The J gene is TRBJ1-4, the V gene TRBV7-2; a weak D match, TRBD1 (5 bases). The read terminates 3 residues ahead of where the CDR3 ends, so the germline J gene completes it. The CDR3 sequence is 14 residues long. The ends were cut back, 4 bases at V and 0 bases at J, with 6 bases in the middle. Germline V gives CDR1 SGHTA, CDR2 FQGNSA.

The CDR3 DNA, read in part, is TGTGCCATCAGTGAAGTGGGACAGATCGACTATAGCAATCAGCCC. This codes for CAISEVGQIDYSNQP. From start to end, the CDR3 is CAISEVGQIDYSNQPQHF. The rearrangement links TRBV10-3 to TRBJ1-5, with 7 bases identical to TRBD1. The missing CDR3 end, 3 residues past where the read stops, is filled in from the germline J gene. V was clipped by 3 bases and J by 0 bases; unmatched bases: 11. Germline CDR1 is ENHRY and CDR2 is SYGVKD. CDR3 size: 18 residues.

A word on this clone: Read coverage stops 3 residues before the CDR3 terminus; the germline J gene supplies the remainder. The V gene is TRBV6-2 or TRBV6-3, the J gene TRBJ2-1; 7 positions match TRBD2. Germline CDR1 reads MNHEY; CDR2 reads SVGEGT. V trimming: 1 base; J trimming: 9 bases; junction bases outside the gene matches: 0. The CDR3 is 12 amino acids. Incomplete CDR3 DNA: TGTGCCAGCAGTTACTTAGCGGGTGAG. Translation gives CASSYLAGE. The full CDR3 reads CASSYLAGEQFF.

Turning to this clone: The CDR3 goes on 3 residues after the read ends, and that part is filled in from the germline J gene. V usage is TRBV30 and J usage is TRBJ2-1; 7 nucleotides agree with TRBD2. Germline V CDR1 and CDR2: GTSNPN, SVGIG (reference sequence). The V and J ends lost 0 bases and 7 bases, in that order; junction bases with no gene match: 9. The CDR3 loop spans 15 amino acids. Incomplete CDR3 DNA: TGTGCCTGGAGTGTTATGGCGGGAGAAGGAAATGAG. Residues: CAWSVMAGEGNE. The entire CDR3 protein reads CAWSVMAGEGNEQFF.

Concerning this clone itself: The read falls 3 residues short of the CDR3 end, and the missing part is taken from the germline J gene. The rearrangement uses TRBV9 and TRBJ2-7, with TRBD1 identical over 7 bases. Germline CDR1 reads SGDLS; CDR2 reads YYNGEE. This CDR3 comprises 15 residues. V shed 0 bases and J 0 bases; nucleotides not matched to a gene: 3. The CDR3 protein is CASSVEGTASYEQYF. The part of the CDR3 DNA that was read is TGTGCCAGCAGCGTAGAGGGGACAGCCTCCTACGAG.

Comments on this clone: The CDR3 is cut off 3 residues early in the read; its end comes from the germline J gene. The chain is built from TRBV19 and TRBJ1-1; D might be TRBD1 (6 bases). Germline-derived CDR1 and CDR2 are LNHDA and SQIVND (reference sequence). The CDR3 totals 17 residues. The germline V and J ends were trimmed by 7 bases and 7 bases, with 28 bases remaining between them. CDR3 residues: CASTPQGLGNYKSEAFF. CDR3 bases read: TGTGCCAGTACCCCACAGGGTTTGGGGAATTATAAGAGTGAA. Supplemented by reference TRBV19 and TRBJ1-1, the full variable domain reads DGGITQSPKYLFRKEGQNVTLSCEQNLNHDAMYWYRQDPGQGLRLIYYSQIVNDFQKGDIAEGYSVSREKKESFPLTVTSAQKNPTAFYLCASTPQGLGNYKSEAFFGQGTRLTVV.

About this clone itself: The CDR3 end falls 3 residues outside the read, so it is completed with the germline J gene. The chain employs TRBV20-1 and TRBJ2-7; 7 positions agree with TRBD2. The CDR3 contains 15 residues. Trimming took 3 bases from V and 0 from J; bases not matched to a gene: 8. Germline CDR1 reads DFQATT; CDR2 reads SNEGSKA (reference sequence). The CDR3 is CSARSRLAASYEQYF. CDR3 bases read: TGCAGTGCTAGGTCTCGGCTAGCGGCCTCCTACGAG.

About this clone: With the read ending 3 residues before the CDR3 end, the germline J gene is used to fill in that end. V and J are TRBV7-9 and TRBJ1-2, with D maybe TRBD1 (5 bases). Germline-derived CDR1 and CDR2 are SEHNR and FQNEAQ (reference sequence). The length of the CDR3 is 15 residues. Trimming stripped 2 bases from V and 3 bases from J, with 13 bases between. The chain's CDR3 is CASSLSRQGDYGYTF. CDR3 DNA, as far as it was read: TGTGCCAGCAGCTTAAGTCGGCAGGGCGACTATGGC.

About this clone: The DNA ends 3 residues before the CDR3 does, and the rest of the CDR3 is filled in from the germline J gene. The gene calls are TRBV6-4 and TRBJ2-7; D ambiguous. CDR1 and CDR2 (germline): MRHNA, SNTAGT. With 4 bases removed from V and 5 bases from J, the gap between germline ends came to 6 bases. The CDR3 covers 11 residues. The CDR3 here is CASSANHEQYF. The sequenced part of the CDR3 DNA is TGTGCCAGCAGTGCCAATCACGAG.

About this clone: The DNA ends 3 residues before the CDR3 does, and the rest of the CDR3 is filled in from the germline J gene. Other DNA sequences of this sample code for an identical CDR3. The V and J genes are TRBV18 and TRBJ1-1; tentative D call: TRBD1 (5 bases). CDR1 and CDR2 (germline): KGHSH, LQKENI. This CDR3 contains 19 residues. Trimming pared 4 bases from V and 0 bases from J, leaving 24 bases between. Partial CDR3 DNA: TGTGCCAGCTCACTCACGAGGCAGGGAAAAGGCACCGTGAACACTGAA. Protein product: CASSLTRQGKGTVNTE. The CDR3 in its entirety is CASSLTRQGKGTVNTEAFF.

A word on this clone: Sequencing ends 3 residues short of the CDR3 end; the germline J gene provides the rest. V is TRBV5-1 and J is TRBJ2-7; TRBD2 is a possible D gene (6 bases). CDR1 is SGHRS, CDR2 YFSETQ, per germline. The CDR3 contains 16 residues. V was cut by 0 bases and J by 2 bases, with 15 bases left in between. CDR3 residues: CASSLGDSQSTYEQYF. The covered CDR3 bases are TGCGCCAGCAGCTTGGGGGACTCGCAAAGCACCTACGAG.

To note about this clone: Sequencing ends 3 residues short of the CDR3 end; the germline J gene provides the rest. The chain combines TRBV30 with TRBJ1-1, with TRBD1 identical over 9 bases. The CDR3 has 17 residues. The germline V gene encodes CDR1 GTSNPN and CDR2 SVGIG (reference sequence). CDR3 protein: CAWSRGGQGNPNRGAFF. Partial CDR3 DNA: TGTGCCTGGAGCCGAGGGGGACAGGGTAATCCGAACCGCGGA.